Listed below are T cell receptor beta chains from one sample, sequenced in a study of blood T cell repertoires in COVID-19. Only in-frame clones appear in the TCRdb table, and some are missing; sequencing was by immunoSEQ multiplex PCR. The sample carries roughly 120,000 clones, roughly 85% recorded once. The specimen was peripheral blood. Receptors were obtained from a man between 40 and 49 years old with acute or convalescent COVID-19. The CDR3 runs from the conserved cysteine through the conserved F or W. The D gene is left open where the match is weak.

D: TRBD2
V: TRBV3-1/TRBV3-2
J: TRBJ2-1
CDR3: CASSLQRGGGNEQFF
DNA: TGTGCCAGCAGCCTTCAGCGGGGGGGCGGCAATGAGCAGTTCTTC

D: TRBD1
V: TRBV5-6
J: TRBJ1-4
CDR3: CASSLRQGANEKLFF
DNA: TGTGCCAGCAGCTTGCGGCAGGGGGCGAATGAAAAACTGTTTTTT

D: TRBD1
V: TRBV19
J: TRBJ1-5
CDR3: CASHNTGDQPQHF
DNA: TGTGCCAGTCATAACACAGGGGATCAGCCCCAGCATTTT

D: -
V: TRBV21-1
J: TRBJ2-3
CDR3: CASSKDPLGSDTQYF
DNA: TGTGCCAGCAGCAAAGACCCCCTCGGGTCAGATACGCAGTATTTT

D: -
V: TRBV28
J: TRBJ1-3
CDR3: CASTTPGFDSGNTIYF
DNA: TGTGCCAGCACGACCCCAGGTTTTGACTCTGGAAACACCATATATTTT

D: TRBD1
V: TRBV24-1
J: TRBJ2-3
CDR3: CATSDSTGGFSTDTQYF
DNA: TGTGCCACCAGTGATTCCACAGGGGGCTTTAGCACAGATACGCAGTATTTT

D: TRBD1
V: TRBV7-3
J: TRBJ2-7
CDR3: CASSETGSEQYF
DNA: TGTGCCAGCAGCGAGACAGGGAGCGAGCAGTACTTC

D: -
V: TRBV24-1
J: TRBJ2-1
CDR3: CATSDFGQGQGNEQFF
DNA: TGTGCCACCAGTGATTTCGGCCAGGGGCAGGGAAATGAGCAGTTCTTC

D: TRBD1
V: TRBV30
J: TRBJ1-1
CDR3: CAWSSTRTGTNTEAFF
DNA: TGTGCCTGGAGTTCGACGAGGACAGGGACTAACACTGAAGCTTTCTTT

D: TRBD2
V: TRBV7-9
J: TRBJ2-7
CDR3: CASSPGLDSGGALYEQYF
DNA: TGTGCCAGCAGCCCCGGGCTAGATAGCGGGGGGGCCCTCTACGAGCAGTACTTC

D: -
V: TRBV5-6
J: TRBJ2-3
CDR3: CASSLVGAGTDTQYF
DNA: TGTGCCAGCAGCCTTGTAGGGGCTGGCACAGATACGCAGTATTTT

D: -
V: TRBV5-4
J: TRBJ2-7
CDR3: CASSSGHPYEQYF
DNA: TGTGCCAGCAGCTCGGGACACCCCTACGAGCAGTACTTC